Presented here are 12 T cell receptor beta chains from one specimen sequenced in a study of blood T cells in healthy people across ages. Next came a second PCR, run for about 7 to 12 cycles, which used a sample-barcoded 5' primer along with a J-beta primer mix. TCRdb reprocessed the 5' RACE reads with MiXCR, giving one entry per CDR3 protein. The table shows about 570,000 distinct CDR3 sequences, with roughly 29% occurring only once. The sequenced material came from blood. The receptor source for this set is a woman in her seventies in good health.

The CDR3 loop is CASSADRGRRGRTEAFF. The CDR3 nucleotides read TGTGCCAGCAGCGCCGACAGGGGGCGACGGGGACGGACTGAAGCTTTCTTT. J is TRBJ1-1 and V is TRBV7-9, with 10 bases that match TRBD1. The germline CDR1 and CDR2 sequences are SEHNR and FQNEAQ (reference sequence). CDR3 length: 17 amino acids. V trimming: 5 bases; J trimming: 5 bases; junction bases outside the gene matches: 14.

CDR3 residues: CASSYRKSSYNEQFF. The CDR3 bases are TGTGCCAGCAGCTACAGGAAGAGCTCCTACAATGAGCAGTTCTTC. The rearrangement uses TRBV6-2 or TRBV6-3 and TRBJ2-1, with D perhaps matching TRBD1 (5 bases). CDR1 is MNHEY and CDR2 is SVGEGT in the germline V gene. With 6 bases removed from V and 0 bases from J, the gap between germline ends came to 12 bases. There are 15 residues in the CDR3.

In regard to this clonotype: At one of its ends the junction is not consistent with the germline gene, which may arise from a read error. V usage is TRBV7-9 and J usage is TRBJ1-2, with D perhaps matching TRBD1 (6 bases). The CDR3 has 14 residues. Per germline, CDR1 SEHNR and CDR2 FQNEAQ (reference sequence). CDR3 in DNA: TGTGCCAGCGGCCCTAGCATGACAGGAAGTGGCCACACCTTC. Encoded protein: CASGPSMTGSGHTF.

The chain combines TRBV20-1 with TRBJ2-5; perhaps D is TRBD1 or TRBD2 (6 bases each). Germline V CDR1 and CDR2: DFQATT, SNEGSKA (reference sequence). Deletions cut 1 base from V and 5 bases from J, with 11 bases between. The CDR3 runs 13 residues. The CDR3 is CSARAVGGETQYF. DNA of the CDR3: TGCAGTGCTAGAGCCGTAGGGGGGGAGACCCAGTACTTC.

The chain carries TRBV4-3 and TRBJ2-5, with 16 nucleotides matching TRBD2. The J call is in doubt because the DNA end fits TRBJ2-1 better. This CDR3 contains 17 residues. Germline CDR1 reads LGHNA; CDR2 reads YSLEER. CDR3 protein: CASSQGLAGGRFYEQFF. In DNA, the CDR3 is TGCGCCAGCAGCCAGGGACTAGCGGGGGGGCGTTTCTATGAGCAGTTCTTC.

The sample holds a few counts of this clonotype. The chain uses TRBV29-1 and TRBJ1-4; a weak D match, TRBD1 (5 bases). Germline V gene sequence: CDR1 SQVTM, CDR2 ANQGSEA. The CDR3 extends over 14 amino acids. V gave up 6 bases and J gave up 4 bases, with 15 bases separating them. CDR3: CSVGGSALNEKLFF. The DNA of the CDR3 is TGCAGCGTCGGGGGGTCAGCCCTTAATGAAAAACTGTTTTTT.

The V gene is TRBV28, the J gene TRBJ2-3, with a tentative D call TRBD2 (5 bases). Between the trimmed V and J ends, which lost 3 bases and 2 bases, there was a span of 18 bases. CDR1 is MDHEN and CDR2 is SYDVKM in the germline V gene. There are 17 residues in the CDR3. The CDR3 spells CASSFLERSKPTDTQYF. As DNA, the CDR3 is TGTGCCAGCAGTTTCCTCGAGCGGAGCAAACCCACAGATACGCAGTATTTT.

This chain uses TRBV6-2 or TRBV6-3 with TRBJ2-7, with 9 bases identical to TRBD1. The V and J ends lost 6 bases and 0 bases, in that order; junction bases with no gene match: 6. Germline V gives CDR1 MNHEY, CDR2 SVGEGT. This CDR3 spans 15 amino acids. The CDR3 coding sequence is TGTGCCAGCAGGAAGGGACAGGGAAACTCCTACGAGCAGTACTTC. It yields the protein CASRKGQGNSYEQYF.

The chain uses TRBV20-1 and TRBJ2-1; 9 nucleotides agree with TRBD2. The germline CDR1 and CDR2 sequences are DFQATT and SNEGSKA (reference sequence). CDR3 size: 16 residues. Trimming took 0 bases from V and 3 from J; bases not matched to a gene: 6. For the CDR3, the DNA is TGCAGTGCTAGAGATCGGCGGGGGGGCTTCTACAATGAGCAGTTCTTC. Translated: CSARDRRGGFYNEQFF.

The chain has TRBV7-8 and TRBJ2-2; D might be TRBD1 (6 bases). V was cut by 0 bases and J by 6 bases, with 11 bases left in between. From germline, CDR1 is SGHVS and CDR2 FQNEAQ. CDR3 length: 15 amino acids. This CDR3 reads CASSLAWGQPGELFF. The DNA of the CDR3 is TGTGCCAGCAGCTTAGCCTGGGGGCAGCCCGGGGAGCTGTTTTTT.

This clonotype has at least ten counts. The chain has TRBV6-1 and TRBJ2-3; D is unresolved. CDR1 and CDR2 (germline): MNHNS, SASEGT. V was shortened by 4 bases and J by 3 bases, with 17 bases between the two germline ends. This CDR3 comprises 16 residues. Written as DNA, the CDR3 is TGTGCCAGCAGTGTCGTGCTGGGCAGCGAGACAGATACGCAGTATTTT. It encodes CASSVVLGSETDTQYF.

This chain connects TRBV20-1 to TRBJ2-1; 8 bases fit TRBD2. Germline loops: CDR1 DFQATT, CDR2 SNEGSKA (reference sequence). The V and J ends lost 3 bases and 7 bases, in that order; junction bases with no gene match: 8. This CDR3 has 14 residues. The CDR3 region has the DNA TGCAGTGCTAGGGGTAGCGGGATTTCAAATGAGCAGTTCTTC. Translated: CSARGSGISNEQFF.